The 22 T cell receptor beta chains below were found in one sample sequenced in a study of glioma-infiltrating T cells. Using RNA template, CDR3s of TCR alpha and beta were amplified with iRepertoire arm-PCR. TCRdb used MiXCR to reprocess the multiplex PCR reads, holding one entry per CDR3 protein. The sample includes approximately 11,000 distinct CDR3 sequences, roughly 29% of them seen just once. Specimen: glioma tissue, nonneoplastic brain tissue, or PBMCs (not recorded which). These TCRs come from a human donor with low-grade glioma or glioblastoma, undergoing nonglioma brain surgery, or in good health (not recorded which).

Sample share makes this clonotype medium-sized. The rearrangement uses TRBV15 and TRBJ1-2; D possibly corresponds to TRBD1 (5 bases). Trimming stripped 2 bases from V and 2 bases from J, with 9 bases between. The CDR3 contains 14 residues. Germline CDR1 and CDR2: LNHNV and YYDKDF (reference sequence). The CDR3 reads CATSRSGGNYGYTF. Here the CDR3 DNA reads TGTGCCACCAGCAGATCTGGGGGGAACTATGGCTACACCTTC.

Turning to this clonotype: The junction shows a germline mismatch at one end, possibly a read error. This chain joins TRBV7-6 and TRBJ2-2, with D unclear. Per the germline V gene, CDR1 is SGHVS and CDR2 is FNYEAQ. This CDR3 is built from 15 residues. This CDR3 is CASSREMANTGELFF. The CDR3 bases are TGTGCTAGCAGCCGCGAGATGGCGAACACCGGGGAGCTGTTTTTT.

The V gene is TRBV18, the J gene TRBJ2-5, with 11 bases aligning to TRBD2. This CDR3 region has 16 residues. J was trimmed by 1 base and V by 3 bases; bases with no gene match: 4. Per germline, CDR1 KGHSH and CDR2 LQKENI. The CDR3 region has the DNA TGTGCCAGCTCACCCTACACTAGCGGGAGCCAAGAGACCCAGTACTTC. This sequence encodes CASSPYTSGSQETQYF. Based on the CDR3 plus reference TRBV18 and TRBJ2-5, the full variable domain is NAGVMQNPRHLVRRRGQEARLRCSPMKGHSHVYWYRQLPEEGLKFMVYLQKENIIDESGMPKERFSAEFPKEGPSILRIQQVVRGDSAAYFCASSPYTSGSQETQYFGPGTRLLVL.

V gene TRBV7-3 combines with J gene TRBJ2-2; D unresolved. The V and J ends lost 2 bases and 6 bases respectively, with 13 bases between them. Germline V gene sequence: CDR1 SGHTA, CDR2 FQGTGA. The CDR3 is 15 residues long. The CDR3 protein is CASSLGQIAPGELFF. CDR3 sequence (DNA): TGTGCCAGCAGCTTAGGTCAGATAGCCCCCGGGGAGCTGTTTTTT.

Ten or more counts support this clonotype. The chain is built from TRBV20-1 and TRBJ2-1, with 9 bases identical to TRBD1. V dropped 3 bases and J dropped 9; count of bases not matched to a gene: 3. Looked up from germline, CDR1 is DFQATT and CDR2 is SNEGSKA (reference sequence). This CDR3 is 12 amino acids long. As DNA, the CDR3 is TGCAGTGCTAGTCGACAGGGGGGTGAGCAGTTCTTC. Protein: CSASRQGGEQFF.

Concerning this clonotype itself: A much larger clone differs by one base, so this may be a read error. The chain recombines TRBV3-1 with TRBJ2-7, with D possibly matching TRBD1 (5 bases). Trimming shortened V by 3 bases and J by 3 bases, and 15 bases separated the two germline ends. Germline values: CDR1 LGHDT, CDR2 YNNKEL (reference sequence). The CDR3 extends over 15 amino acids. CDR3 protein: CASSHSAGPYYEQYF. CDR3 sequence (DNA): TGTGCCAGCAGCCACTCAGCAGGGCCTTACTACGAGCAGTACTTC.

This clonotype was seen a handful of times. The chain uses TRBV18 and TRBJ2-1; the D is unclear. CDR1 and CDR2 (germline): KGHSH, LQKENI. V dropped 2 bases and J dropped 5 bases, with 13 bases sitting between them. This CDR3 has 15 residues. The chain's CDR3 is CASSPNGPPDNEQFF. The CDR3 nucleotides are TGTGCCAGCTCACCAAACGGACCCCCTGACAATGAGCAGTTCTTC. The full variable domain, rest sourced from reference TRBV18 and TRBJ2-1, is NAGVMQNPRHLVRRRGQEARLRCSPMKGHSHVYWYRQLPEEGLKFMVYLQKENIIDESGMPKERFSAEFPKEGPSILRIQQVVRGDSAAYFCASSPNGPPDNEQFFGPGTRLTVL.

The J gene is TRBJ2-2, the V gene TRBV5-1; the D is unclear. The V end was cut by 0 bases, the J end by 6 bases, with 6 bases between. This CDR3 is 13 amino acids long. The V gene's germline CDR1 is SGHRS and CDR2 YFSETQ. The CDR3 spells CASSLAVAGELFF. CDR3 bases: TGCGCCAGCAGCTTGGCCGTCGCCGGGGAGCTGTTTTTT.

This clonotype was observed at least ten times. The gene calls are TRBV6-4 and TRBJ2-1; 13 nucleotides line up with TRBD2. There are 15 residues in the CDR3. Trimming took 2 bases from V and 6 from J; bases not matched to a gene: 1. CDR1 and CDR2 (germline): MRHNA, SNTAGT. The CDR3 protein is CASSDGTSGANEQFF. The DNA of the CDR3 is TGTGCCAGCAGTGACGGGACTAGCGGGGCCAATGAGCAGTTCTTC.

The table lists this clonotype with a few counts. The chain uses TRBV7-8 and TRBJ2-5; D not resolved. In germline, CDR1 is SGHVS, CDR2 FQNEAQ. The CDR3 contains 16 residues. V shed 1 base and J shed 2 bases, with 14 bases lying between them. The CDR3 nucleotides are TGTGCCAGCAGCTTAGTATTGTGGCTGTATCAAGAGACCCAGTACTTC. This codes for CASSLVLWLYQETQYF.

This clonotype came up many times. V usage is TRBV10-2 and J usage is TRBJ2-2; 7 bases fit TRBD2. CDR3 size: 15 residues. The J segment lost 2 bases and the V segment lost 4 bases, leaving 4 bases of the junction unmatched. Germline V gives CDR1 WSHSY, CDR2 SAAADI. This chain's CDR3 is CASSATSPNTGELFF. The CDR3 DNA reads TGCGCCAGCAGTGCGACTAGCCCTAACACCGGGGAGCTGTTTTTT.

By share, this clonotype ranks as medium-sized. The rearrangement links TRBV20-1 to TRBJ2-3; TRBD1 matches at 9 bases. Germline lookup yields CDR1 DFQATT and CDR2 SNEGSKA (reference sequence). Trimming cost V 1 base and J 4 bases; bases outside gene matches: 9. This CDR3 comprises 16 residues. The CDR3 loop reads CSARVFGTGRADTQYF. CDR3 DNA: TGCAGTGCTAGAGTCTTCGGGACAGGGAGGGCAGATACGCAGTATTTT.

V and J are TRBV19 and TRBJ1-1; 11 bases are shared with TRBD1. CDR1 is LNHDA and CDR2 is SQIVND in the germline V gene (reference sequence). This CDR3 comprises 17 residues. V was pared by 5 bases and J by 4 bases, with 12 bases of the junction left unmatched. CDR3 residues: CASSPGTGGRRGTEAFF. DNA for the CDR3: TGTGCCAGTAGTCCCGGGACAGGGGGGAGACGGGGCACTGAAGCTTTCTTT.

The table lists this clonotype with a few counts. This sequence joins TRBV7-2 and TRBJ2-1, with D maybe TRBD2 (6 bases). Germline V gene data show CDR1 as SGHTA and CDR2 as FQGNSA. V lost 5 bases to trimming and J lost 9 bases, with 17 bases between them. The CDR3 runs to 14 residues. The CDR3 here is CASSPQARRGEQFF. Written as DNA, the CDR3 is TGTGCCAGCAGCCCCCAGGCTAGGAGGGGTGAGCAGTTCTTC.

V is TRBV11-1 and J is TRBJ2-7, with 8 bases identical to TRBD2. Germline V lookup: CDR1 SGHAT, CDR2 FQDESV (reference sequence). J lost 5 bases, V lost 8 bases, and 11 bases had no gene match. The CDR3 extends over 14 amino acids. CDR3 region: CASAPTAGVDEQYF. The CDR3 DNA reads TGTGCCAGCGCTCCCACAGCGGGGGTCGACGAGCAGTACTTC.

This chain links TRBV2 with TRBJ2-5; D unresolved. From germline, CDR1 is SNHLY and CDR2 FYNNEI. V was cut by 3 bases and J by 2 bases, with 10 bases left in between. This CDR3 contains 14 residues. The CDR3 sequence is CASSDVSRQETQYF. The CDR3 nucleotides read TGTGCCAGCAGTGACGTATCCCGTCAAGAGACCCAGTACTTC.

This clonotype rates as medium-sized (0.01 to 0.1%). The rearrangement uses TRBV6-1 and TRBJ1-5; D call uncertain. Trimming removed 7 bases at V and 4 bases at J, with 8 bases between. Germline CDR1 and CDR2: MNHNS and SASEGT. The CDR3 length is 12 residues. The DNA for the CDR3 is TGTGCCAGCAACATGGGGAATCAGCCCCAGCATTTT. It translates to CASNMGNQPQHF.

This sequence joins TRBV2 and TRBJ1-5, with D perhaps TRBD1 (5 bases). The CDR3 length is 13 residues. Trimming removed 8 bases at V and 0 bases at J, with 8 bases between. From germline, CDR1 is SNHLY and CDR2 FYNNEI. This CDR3 is CASAGGSNQPQHF. In DNA form, the CDR3 reads TGTGCCAGCGCCGGGGGTAGCAATCAGCCCCAGCATTTT.

On this clonotype itself: A much larger clone differs from this one at a single base, so this may be a read error. The rearrangement uses TRBV7-2 and TRBJ1-3; D gene uncertain. Germline CDR1 reads SGHTA; CDR2 reads FQGNSA. Deletions cut 1 base from V and 4 bases from J, with 14 bases between. The CDR3 loop spans 16 amino acids. The CDR3 spells CTSSLGAPETGNTIYF. CDR3 DNA: TGTACCAGCAGCTTAGGGGCTCCTGAGACGGGAAACACCATATATTTT.

The sample holds a few counts of this clonotype. V and J are TRBV7-9 and TRBJ2-3; TRBD2 agrees at 8 bases. The germline CDR1 and CDR2 sequences are SEHNR and FQNEAQ (reference sequence). Germline trimming cut 3 bases from V and 4 bases from J; bases unmatched to any gene: 9. The CDR3 spans 16 residues. CDR3 residues: CASSLGSGLVADTQYF. The DNA for the CDR3 is TGTGCCAGCAGCTTGGGGTCGGGACTAGTGGCAGATACGCAGTATTTT.

This clonotype was seen ten or more times. The rearrangement uses TRBV20-1 and TRBJ2-5; 7 bases align to TRBD2. The V gene end was trimmed by 3 bases and the J gene end by 2 bases; junction bases not matched to a gene: 9. Looked up from germline, CDR1 is DFQATT and CDR2 is SNEGSKA (reference sequence). This CDR3 has 15 residues. The CDR3 nucleotides read TGCAGTGCTAGTTTATCGGGAGGACTTCAAGAGACCCAGTACTTC. It yields the protein CSASLSGGLQETQYF.

This clonotype was seen at least ten times. V gene TRBV28 combines with J gene TRBJ2-4; 7 positions match TRBD1. Looked up from germline, CDR1 is MDHEN and CDR2 is SYDVKM. The CDR3 loop spans 16 amino acids. The V gene end was trimmed by 5 bases and the J gene end by 6 bases; junction bases not matched to a gene: 13. Here the CDR3 DNA reads TGTGCCAGCAGTCCCACCCCTGGGACAGAATTAAACATTCAGTACTTC. Protein sequence: CASSPTPGTELNIQYF.